This TCR beta chain stems from a study of cytomegalovirus exposure and HLA in healthy donors. The primer mix had 60 Vbeta and 13 Jbeta primers. Repertoires were generated with immunoSEQ multiplex PCR, while TCRdb's copy carries only in-frame clones and drops some. In the table there are fewer than 150,000 clones, around 63% of which are singletons. This clone was detected only a few times. The study did not record CMV serostatus for this donor. This CDR3 is built from 17 residues. Germline V lookup: CDR1 SGHRS, CDR2 YFSETQ. Trimming took 1 base from V and 0 from J, leaving 13 bases between them. This TCR was sampled from a human donor in good health. The sequencing sample was made of PBMCs. The rearrangement uses TRBV5-1 and TRBJ2-2, with a possible D match to TRBD2 (6 bases). The CDR3 protein is CASSLIASVTNTGELFF. The CDR3 DNA sequence: TGCGCCAGCAGCTTGATTGCTAGCGTAACGAACACCGGGGAGCTGTTTTTT.